These 29 T cell receptor beta chains came from one sample sequenced in a study of blood T cell repertoires in COVID-19. The data were produced by immunoSEQ multiplex PCR, yet TCRdb's version contains in-frame clones alone and is incomplete. The table records fewer than 350,000 clones, roughly 88% of them present only once. Sequenced: peripheral blood. Source of these receptors: a woman in her twenties or thirties with COVID-19, enrolled during active disease.

This clone showed up just a few times. The rearrangement links TRBV2 to TRBJ2-3; 7 bases map to TRBD2. Germline values: CDR1 SNHLY, CDR2 FYNNEI. The CDR3 is made up of 14 amino acids. Trimming removed 5 bases from V and 4 bases from J; junction bases left unmatched: 6. The CDR3 is CASSQRGLADTQYF. The DNA of the CDR3 is TGTGCCAGCAGTCAGCGGGGACTTGCAGATACGCAGTATTTT.

The rearrangement links TRBV19 to TRBJ2-7; 8 bases match TRBD1. The CDR3 totals 15 residues. Per germline, CDR1 LNHDA and CDR2 SQIVND (reference sequence). V shed 3 bases and J 5 bases; nucleotides not matched to a gene: 9. Written as DNA, the CDR3 is TGTGCCAGTAGTATGGGTCAGGGGGCCTTCAACGAGCAGTACTTC. Translated, it gives CASSMGQGAFNEQYF.

CDR3 coding DNA: TGTGCCAGCAGTCCGGGGGGGCATAATTCACCCCTCCACTTT. Its protein is CASSPGGHNSPLHF. This sequence joins TRBV6-5 and TRBJ1-6; D might be TRBD1 (6 bases). The germline CDR1 and CDR2 sequences are MNHEY and SVGAGI. The CDR3 is 14 amino acids. V was clipped by 5 bases and J by 5 bases, with 10 bases between them.

V is TRBV6-2 or TRBV6-3 and J is TRBJ2-3, with 12 bases identical to TRBD2. CDR1 and CDR2 from the germline V gene are MNHEY and SVGEGT. V shed 5 bases and J 8 bases; nucleotides not matched to a gene: 5. The CDR3 has 14 residues. CDR3 nucleotide sequence: TGTGCCAGCAGTAGACTAGCGGGGGAGGCTACGCAGTATTTT. Translation: CASSRLAGEATQYF.

The chain has TRBV4-1 and TRBJ1-4; D possibly corresponds to TRBD1 (5 bases). Germline assignment: CDR1 MGHRA and CDR2 YSYEKL. The CDR3 consists of 14 residues. Trimming stripped 1 base from V and 11 bases from J, with 14 bases between. The CDR3 DNA sequence: TGCGCCAGCAGCCAAGGAGGAGGGGTCTGGAAACTGTTTTTT. It translates to CASSQGGGVWKLFF.

The chain joins TRBV6-5 to TRBJ1-2; a weak D match, TRBD1 (6 bases). The CDR3 consists of 14 residues. Trimming left V 1 base short and J 2 bases short, with 8 bases between. From germline, CDR1 is MNHEY and CDR2 SVGAGI. CDR3 nucleotide sequence: TGTGCCAGCAGTTACTTTGGACAGAACTATGGCTACACCTTC. Translated, it gives CASSYFGQNYGYTF.

This clone was recorded once. In nucleotides, the CDR3 is TGTGCCAGCAGCTCTAGGTCGGGGGAAGCTGGCGGTTCTGGGGCCAACGTCCTGACTTTC. Its translation is CASSSRSGEAGGSGANVLTF. This chain links TRBV2 with TRBJ2-6; the D gene is possibly TRBD2 (6 bases). Trimming cost V 6 bases and J 1 base, with 25 bases left between them. Germline V gene data show CDR1 as SNHLY and CDR2 as FYNNEI. The CDR3 consists of 20 residues.

The chain has TRBV28 and TRBJ2-2, with D maybe TRBD1 (7 bases). The CDR3 consists of 16 residues. Trimming cost V 7 bases and J 5 bases, with 20 bases left between them. Germline V gene sequence: CDR1 MDHEN, CDR2 SYDVKM. The CDR3 reads CASTSRGEGLTGELFF. For the CDR3, the DNA is TGTGCCAGCACATCCAGGGGGGAAGGTCTTACCGGGGAGCTGTTTTTT.

This chain links TRBV7-8 with TRBJ2-2, with D perhaps matching TRBD1 (6 bases). In germline, CDR1 is SGHVS, CDR2 FQNEAQ. Trimming left V 5 bases short and J 1 base short, with 14 bases between. The CDR3 runs to 16 residues. Written as DNA, the CDR3 is TGTGCCAGCAGCCCCAGACAGGCCGTGAACACCGGGGAGCTGTTTTTT. Translation gives CASSPRQAVNTGELFF.

V gene TRBV20-1 combines with J gene TRBJ2-1, with a weak D call TRBD2 (6 bases). The CDR3 has 11 amino acids. Trimming shortened V by 6 bases and J by 9 bases, and 12 bases separated the two germline ends. Per germline, CDR1 DFQATT and CDR2 SNEGSKA (reference sequence). The CDR3 DNA reads as TGCAGTGCAACACGGAGGGGTGAGCAGTTCTTC. Translated: CSATRRGEQFF.

In DNA form, the CDR3 reads TGTGCCAGCAGAGATACAGGGCAAGAGACCCAGTACTTC. Residues: CASRDTGQETQYF. The chain couples TRBV2 to TRBJ2-5; a weak D match, TRBD1 (6 bases). Germline CDR1 and CDR2: SNHLY and FYNNEI. V was trimmed by 6 bases and J by 2 bases, leaving 10 bases between them. The CDR3 has 13 amino acids.

This chain uses TRBV4-1 with TRBJ1-3, with D perhaps matching TRBD1 (5 bases). There are 17 residues in the CDR3. Germline V gives CDR1 MGHRA, CDR2 YSYEKL. V lost 2 bases to trimming and J lost 3 bases, with 17 bases between them. The CDR3 nucleotides are TGCGCCAGCAGCCAACCCATACAGGCGGTCGGTGGAAACACCATATATTTT. It translates to CASSQPIQAVGGNTIYF.

This clone came up once. The chain is built from TRBV5-5 and TRBJ1-2; D remains unclear. Looked up from germline, CDR1 is SGHKS and CDR2 is YYEKEE (reference sequence). CDR3 length: 12 amino acids. V lost 4 bases, J lost 6 bases, and 10 bases lay in between. This CDR3 reads CASSLGLHGYTF. The CDR3 coding sequence is TGTGCCAGCAGCCTAGGACTACATGGCTACACCTTC.

This clone was picked up one time. The chain combines TRBV7-9 with TRBJ1-2, with D hard to call. This CDR3 comprises 17 residues. Germline CDR1 is SEHNR and CDR2 is FQNEAQ (reference sequence). With 2 bases removed from V and 8 bases from J, the gap between germline ends came to 24 bases. CDR3 in amino acids: CASSLHIADGRPRGYTF. The CDR3 region has the DNA TGTGCCAGCAGCTTACATATCGCCGATGGCCGGCCTAGGGGCTACACCTTC.

This chain links TRBV5-1 with TRBJ2-2; TRBD1 aligns across 7 bases. The V gene end was trimmed by 0 bases and the J gene end by 5 bases; junction bases not matched to a gene: 10. Germline CDR1 reads SGHRS; CDR2 reads YFSETQ. CDR3 length equals 17 residues. The CDR3 loop reads CASSLDWGQQGTGELFF. CDR3 in DNA: TGCGCCAGCAGCTTGGATTGGGGACAGCAAGGGACCGGGGAGCTGTTTTTT.

The chain recombines TRBV4-3 with TRBJ2-3, with 7 nucleotides matching TRBD1. This CDR3 comprises 16 residues. J gave up 3 bases and V 1 base, and 7 bases lay outside the gene matches. Germline-derived CDR1 and CDR2 are LGHNA and YSLEER. CDR3 nucleotides: TGCGCCAGCAGCCAAGCGACAGGGATAGGGACAGATACGCAGTATTTT. As protein: CASSQATGIGTDTQYF.

This chain uses TRBV27 with TRBJ2-7; TRBD2 matches at 11 bases. Trimming took 0 bases from V and 6 from J; bases not matched to a gene: 7. The CDR3 has 16 amino acids. The germline gives CDR1 MNHEY, CDR2 SMNVEV (reference sequence). The CDR3 reads CASSLSTSGAVPEQYF. The CDR3 region has the DNA TGTGCCAGCAGTTTATCGACTAGCGGGGCCGTACCCGAGCAGTACTTC.

The chain joins TRBV12-5 to TRBJ1-2; D gene unclear. Germline V gene sequence: CDR1 LGHNT, CDR2 FRNRAP. V gave up 2 bases and J gave up 3 bases, with 25 bases separating them. The CDR3 loop spans 19 amino acids. This CDR3 reads CASGLLLRGVSGFDYGYTF. The CDR3 DNA reads TGTGCTAGTGGTTTGCTTCTGCGTGGTGTCAGCGGATTTGACTATGGCTACACCTTC.

The genes are TRBV2 and TRBJ2-2; maybe TRBD1 (5 bases). Trimming removed 7 bases at V and 2 bases at J, with 14 bases between. Germline V gives CDR1 SNHLY, CDR2 FYNNEI. There are 15 residues in the CDR3. This CDR3 is CASNGQGVNTGELFF. The CDR3 nucleotides are TGTGCCAGCAACGGGCAAGGGGTAAACACCGGGGAGCTGTTTTTT.

J is TRBJ2-2 and V is TRBV6-5, with 7 bases matching TRBD1. The CDR3 runs 14 residues. After removal of 0 bases from V and 6 bases from J, the junction contained 1 base not matched to a gene. The germline V gene has CDR1 MNHEY and CDR2 SVGAGI. CDR3 nucleotides: TGTGCCAGCAGTTACTCGAGGGGGCCCGGGGAGCTGTTTTTT. Translation gives CASSYSRGPGELFF.

The chain combines TRBV6-5 with TRBJ2-1; D is perhaps TRBD1 (5 bases). The germline V gene has CDR1 MNHEY and CDR2 SVGAGI. Trimming took 6 bases from V and 8 from J, leaving 14 bases between them. The CDR3 has 13 residues. The CDR3 sequence: CASSSSRVDEQFF. DNA for the CDR3: TGTGCCAGCAGCTCATCCAGGGTCGATGAGCAGTTCTTC.

V gene TRBV20-1 combines with J gene TRBJ1-2; D possibly corresponds to TRBD1 (5 bases). There are 11 residues in the CDR3. Germline CDR1 reads DFQATT; CDR2 reads SNEGSKA (reference sequence). V was cut by 2 bases and J by 7 bases, with 8 bases left in between. CDR3 residues: CSARTQVGYTF. Written as DNA, the CDR3 is TGCAGTGCTAGAACACAGGTTGGCTACACCTTC.

This clone has a single count. The chain carries TRBV28 and TRBJ1-1, with TRBD1 identical over 10 bases. J lost 4 bases, V lost 4 bases, and 3 bases had no gene match. This CDR3 spans 14 amino acids. Germline CDR1 MDHEN, CDR2 SYDVKM. For the CDR3, the DNA is TGTGCCAGCAGTTCGGGACAGGGGATCACTGAAGCTTTCTTT. Translation: CASSSGQGITEAFF. Full variable domain (remainder filled in from reference TRBV28 and TRBJ1-1): DVKVTQSSRYLVKRTGEKVFLECVQDMDHENMFWYRQDPGLGLRLIYFSYDVKMKEKGDIPEGYSVSREKKERFSLILESASTNQTSMYLCASSSGQGITEAFFGQGTRLTVV.

The rearrangement links TRBV28 to TRBJ1-5, with 8 bases identical to TRBD1. Looked up from germline, CDR1 is MDHEN and CDR2 is SYDVKM. With V trimmed by 6 bases and J by 4 bases, 2 bases remained unmatched. CDR3 length: 13 amino acids. In nucleotides, the CDR3 is TGTGCCAGCAGCCGGACAGGGAATCAGCCCCAGCATTTT. Protein product: CASSRTGNQPQHF. The full variable domain, rest sourced from reference TRBV28 and TRBJ1-5, is DVKVTQSSRYLVKRTGEKVFLECVQDMDHENMFWYRQDPGLGLRLIYFSYDVKMKEKGDIPEGYSVSREKKERFSLILESASTNQTSMYLCASSRTGNQPQHFGDGTRLSIL.

The rearrangement uses TRBV11-2 and TRBJ2-7; a weak D match, TRBD1 (5 bases). CDR3 length: 13 amino acids. V was pared by 6 bases and J by 4 bases, with 13 bases between. In germline, CDR1 is SGHAT, CDR2 FQNNGV. The CDR3 DNA reads as TGTGCCAGCAGTCAGGGTATGGGATACGAGCAGTACTTC. Translated, it gives CASSQGMGYEQYF.

The V gene is TRBV14, the J gene TRBJ1-4; D not certain. CDR3 length: 15 amino acids. From germline, CDR1 is SGHDN and CDR2 FVKESK. The V and J ends lost 0 bases and 4 bases respectively, with 9 bases between them. The CDR3 sequence: CASSQEGLNNEKLFF. The CDR3 DNA is TGTGCCAGCAGCCAAGAGGGCCTGAATAATGAAAAACTGTTTTTT.

V is TRBV9 and J is TRBJ2-2, with D hard to call. Germline CDR1 and CDR2: SGDLS and YYNGEE. The CDR3 extends over 16 amino acids. Trimming stripped 1 base from V and 0 bases from J, with 10 bases between. DNA of the CDR3: TGTGCCAGCAGCGTAAATCCTAGATCGAACACCGGGGAGCTGTTTTTT. It is translated as CASSVNPRSNTGELFF.

The V gene is TRBV11-3, the J gene TRBJ2-1; TRBD1 matches 10 bases. The germline V gene encodes CDR1 SGHNT and CDR2 YENEEA. Trimming removed 0 bases from V and 4 bases from J; junction bases left unmatched: 6. This CDR3 has 17 residues. CDR3 sequence reads: CASSLDARTGGYNEQFF. CDR3 bases: TGTGCCAGCAGCTTAGATGCCCGGACAGGGGGTTACAATGAGCAGTTCTTC.

CDR3: CATSSGQFNEKLFF. CDR3 DNA sequence: TGTGCCACCAGCAGTGGCCAGTTTAATGAAAAACTGTTTTTT. The genes are TRBV15 and TRBJ1-4, with D uncertain. V was clipped by 3 bases and J by 4 bases, with 9 bases between them. The CDR3 is 14 amino acids. Germline CDR1 reads LNHNV; CDR2 reads YYDKDF (reference sequence). The whole variable domain, remainder taken from reference TRBV15 and TRBJ1-4, is DAMVIQNPRYQVTQFGKPVTLSCSQTLNHNVMYWYQQKSSQAPKLLFHYYDKDFNNEADTPDNFQSRRPNTSFCFLDIRSPGLGDTAMYLCATSSGQFNEKLFFGSGTQLSVL.